The sequence of this TCR beta chain was determined in a study of cytomegalovirus exposure and HLA in healthy donors. Overall study findings and caveats: First-cohort TCR clusters were later found to tend to co-occur in the roughly 110 validation repertoires.

Produced via immunoSEQ multiplex PCR; TCRdb's table is partial and in-frame only. The repertoire holds over 150,000 clones, with about 90% as singletons. A note on this clone: The antigen is not known.

Trimming removed 7 bases from V and 4 bases from J; junction bases left unmatched: 12. Looked up from germline, CDR1 is MGHDK and CDR2 is SYGVNS. The CDR3 has 16 amino acids. What was sequenced was PBMCs. This chain joins TRBV25-1 and TRBJ2-3; TRBD1 matches 9 bases. The origin of this receptor is a man aged 18-30 years in good health and CMV-seropositive. CDR3 region: CASTSRLGTGSDTQYF. In DNA form, the CDR3 reads TGTGCCAGCACCTCCCGCCTGGGGACAGGGTCAGATACGCAGTATTTT.